The 20 T cell receptor beta chains below come from one sample, sequenced in a study of memory CD4+ T cells and cytomegalovirus serostatus. The sort gate was single viable CD3+CD4+CD8-CD45RO+ cells for memory CD4+ T cells. TCRdb's table, derived via immunoSEQ multiplex PCR, lists solely in-frame clones and lacks some. This table holds approximately 53,000 clones, 78% found once. The specimen sequenced was memory CD4+ T cells from blood. Receptors were obtained from an adult in good health and CMV-seronegative.

The gene calls are TRBV4-1 and TRBJ1-4; D is uncertain. This CDR3 is 14 amino acids long. Germline V gene data show CDR1 as MGHRA and CDR2 as YSYEKL. V dropped 3 bases and J dropped 8 bases, with 13 bases sitting between them. The CDR3 nucleotides are TGCGCCAGCAGCCAGGAACTAGCGGGAGAAAAACTGTTTTTT. Its translation is CASSQELAGEKLFF.

This clone was seen once. V is TRBV28 and J is TRBJ1-1, with TRBD1 matching 7 bases. This CDR3 spans 13 amino acids. Germline V gives CDR1 MDHEN, CDR2 SYDVKM. J lost 5 bases, V lost 11 bases, and 11 bases had no gene match. The CDR3 DNA reads TGTGCCTCAACCCAGGGGGGGGGTACTGAAGCTTTCTTT. Encoded protein: CASTQGGGTEAFF.

This clone came up a few times. The chain carries TRBV5-4 and TRBJ2-2; 8 bases map to TRBD2. CDR1 is SGHNT and CDR2 is YYREEE in the germline V gene (reference sequence). With 2 bases clipped from V and 4 bases from J, the junction kept 4 bases outside the gene matches. The CDR3 runs to 15 residues. The CDR3 region has the DNA TGTGCCAGCAGCTTAACGGGAGGGCCCACCGGGGAGCTGTTTTTT. Its protein product is CASSLTGGPTGELFF.

The gene calls are TRBV28 and TRBJ2-7; 8 bases are a match to TRBD1. CDR3 length: 14 residues. J gave up 5 bases and V 5 bases, and 8 bases lay outside the gene matches. Per germline, CDR1 MDHEN and CDR2 SYDVKM. The CDR3 here is CASSRRWTGNEQYF. Here the CDR3 DNA reads TGTGCCAGCAGTCGCAGATGGACAGGGAACGAGCAGTACTTC.

The chain has TRBV28 and TRBJ2-6, with D tentatively TRBD1 or TRBD2 (5 bases each). Trimming stripped 7 bases from V and 1 base from J, with 20 bases between. Germline V lookup: CDR1 MDHEN, CDR2 SYDVKM. This CDR3 spans 18 amino acids. CDR3 nucleotides: TGTGCCAGCAAATTTCGGGGCCTGGGTCGTTCTGGGGCCAACGTCCTGACTTTC. This translates into CASKFRGLGRSGANVLTF.

This clone has just a few counts. DNA of the CDR3: TGTGCCAGCCGACACGGACAGGCCTTTACCGGGGAGCTGTTTTTT. It yields the protein CASRHGQAFTGELFF. The chain carries TRBV27 and TRBJ2-2, with TRBD1 identical over 7 bases. V lost 8 bases to trimming and J lost 5 bases; unmatched junction nucleotides: 11. The CDR3 is 15 amino acids. Germline loops: CDR1 MNHEY, CDR2 SMNVEV (reference sequence).

The chain is built from TRBV11-1 and TRBJ2-7; 10 positions agree with TRBD1. Germline CDR1 and CDR2: SGHAT and FQDESV (reference sequence). The trim removed 5 bases at V and 3 bases at J, leaving 4 bases unmatched. This CDR3 spans 14 amino acids. CDR3 sequence reads: CASSRDRGHYEQYF. The CDR3 DNA reads as TGTGCCAGCAGCCGCGACAGGGGGCACTACGAGCAGTACTTC.

This chain uses TRBV28 with TRBJ2-5; the D is unclear. Germline V gives CDR1 MDHEN, CDR2 SYDVKM. Trimming took off 2 bases at V and 5 bases at J, with 9 bases between the two ends. This CDR3 region has 13 residues. This CDR3 is CASSLKGSETQYF. The DNA of the CDR3 is TGTGCCAGCAGTTTAAAAGGGTCGGAGACCCAGTACTTC.

This clone occurred a few times. V and J are TRBV30 and TRBJ2-2; D remains ambiguous. Germline V lookup: CDR1 GTSNPN, CDR2 SVGIG (reference sequence). Trimming left V 1 base short and J 0 bases short, with 9 bases between. The CDR3 runs 15 residues. As DNA, the CDR3 is TGTGCCTGGAGTGGAGACAACGCGAACACCGGGGAGCTGTTTTTT. It encodes CAWSGDNANTGELFF.

This chain connects TRBV27 to TRBJ2-7, with 7 bases lining up with TRBD1. J was trimmed by 3 bases and V by 5 bases; bases with no gene match: 4. This CDR3 has 13 residues. Per the germline V gene, CDR1 is MNHEY and CDR2 is SMNVEV (reference sequence). CDR3 amino acids: CASSKQGSYEQYF. As DNA, the CDR3 is TGTGCCAGCAGTAAACAGGGGAGCTACGAGCAGTACTTC.

The chain couples TRBV28 to TRBJ2-2; D is unresolved. Per germline, CDR1 MDHEN and CDR2 SYDVKM. V lost 6 bases and J 0 bases, leaving 14 bases between the germline ends. This CDR3 has 16 residues. CDR3 loop: CASSAQTTANTGELFF. CDR3 bases: TGTGCCAGCAGCGCCCAGACAACCGCGAACACCGGGGAGCTGTTTTTT. The full variable domain, with the rest looked up from reference TRBV28 and TRBJ2-2, is DVKVTQSSRYLVKRTGEKVFLECVQDMDHENMFWYRQDPGLGLRLIYFSYDVKMKEKGDIPEGYSVSREKKERFSLILESASTNQTSMYLCASSAQTTANTGELFFGEGSRLTVL.

V gene TRBV25-1 combines with J gene TRBJ1-6; the D gene is possibly TRBD1 (5 bases). Per the germline V gene, CDR1 is MGHDK and CDR2 is SYGVNS. V lost 2 bases and J 10 bases, leaving 12 bases between the germline ends. The CDR3 length is 14 residues. The CDR3 here is CASSERTSGSPLHF. The DNA for the CDR3 is TGTGCCAGCAGTGAAAGGACATCAGGGTCACCCCTCCACTTT.

The rearrangement uses TRBV2 and TRBJ2-6; either TRBD1 or TRBD2 may supply D (6 bases each). The CDR3 is 17 residues long. Trimming removed 5 bases from V and 1 base from J, with 15 bases in between. The germline CDR1 and CDR2 sequences are SNHLY and FYNNEI. DNA of the CDR3: TGTGCCAGCAGTCTGGGGGGCCCCCGGTCTGGGGCCAACGTCCTGACTTTC. This codes for CASSLGGPRSGANVLTF.

J is TRBJ2-2 and V is TRBV12-5; D call uncertain. CDR1 LGHNT and CDR2 FRNRAP come from the germline V gene. The V end lost 0 bases, the J end lost 6 bases, and 14 bases lay between the germline ends. The length of the CDR3 is 16 residues. The CDR3 region is CASGLVLWGEAGELFF. CDR3 coding DNA: TGTGCTAGTGGTTTGGTACTGTGGGGTGAGGCCGGGGAGCTGTTTTTT. Complete variable domain (other parts from reference TRBV12-5 and TRBJ2-2): DARVTQTPRHKVTEMGQEVTMRCQPILGHNTVFWYRQTMMQGLELLAYFRNRAPLDDSGMPKDRFSAEMPDATLATLKIQPSEPRDSAVYFCASGLVLWGEAGELFFGEGSRLTVL.

The rearrangement uses TRBV6-1 and TRBJ1-2; the D is unclear. Germline V gene sequence: CDR1 MNHNS, CDR2 SASEGT. V lost 2 bases and J lost 4, with 5 bases in between. The CDR3 runs to 12 residues. CDR3 coding DNA: TGTGCCAGCAGTGAACAGGTCTATGGCTACACCTTC. Translation gives CASSEQVYGYTF.

This chain joins TRBV27 and TRBJ2-7; TRBD1 is a possible D gene (6 bases). Per the germline V gene, CDR1 is MNHEY and CDR2 is SMNVEV (reference sequence). This CDR3 has 14 amino acids. V lost 5 bases and J 3 bases, leaving 14 bases between the germline ends. The DNA for the CDR3 is TGTGCCAGCAGTAACCGGGACACCATCTACGAGCAGTACTTC. This encodes CASSNRDTIYEQYF.

The genes are TRBV6-1 and TRBJ1-1; D gene unclear. The CDR3 consists of 14 residues. The V end lost 1 base, the J end lost 4 bases, and 10 bases lay between the germline ends. Germline CDR1 is MNHNS and CDR2 is SASEGT. The CDR3 here is CASSEGRPRTEAFF. DNA of the CDR3: TGTGCCAGCAGTGAAGGGCGCCCGCGCACTGAAGCTTTCTTT.

The gene calls are TRBV7-9 and TRBJ2-3; D is perhaps TRBD1 or TRBD2 (5 bases each). The V end was cut by 3 bases, the J end by 9 bases, with 13 bases between. This CDR3 is 13 amino acids long. From germline, CDR1 is SEHNR and CDR2 FQNEAQ (reference sequence). CDR3 region: CASSLGPEGTQYF. The CDR3 DNA is TGTGCCAGCAGCTTGGGTCCCGAGGGGACGCAGTATTTT.

The CDR3 loop is CASSMGQGTSNEQFF. The DNA of the CDR3 is TGTGCCAGCAGCATGGGACAGGGGACCTCCAATGAGCAGTTCTTC. V gene TRBV28 combines with J gene TRBJ2-1; 10 nucleotides agree with TRBD1. V was pared by 6 bases and J by 6 bases, with 8 bases of the junction left unmatched. CDR1 and CDR2 (germline): MDHEN, SYDVKM. The CDR3 consists of 15 residues.

The CDR3 DNA reads as TGCGCCAGCAGCTCAGGTGCTAGCGGAGTCCACGAGCAGTACTTC. This translates into CASSSGASGVHEQYF. The gene calls are TRBV4-1 and TRBJ2-7; 7 bases are shared with TRBD2. Germline trimming cut 5 bases from V and 5 bases from J; bases unmatched to any gene: 12. CDR1 and CDR2 (germline): MGHRA, YSYEKL. This CDR3 is built from 15 residues.